The present entry profiles one T cell receptor (beta chain) with its context. No antigen is known for it. This specimen comes from a study of OX40 agonist ivuxolimab in advanced cancers. Study-wide results and caveats: Some patients who did not respond also had low normalized T-cell clonal expansion. Undetermined was the antigen specificity of the expanded peripheral T cells. There was clonal expansion of CD4+ and CD8+ blood T cells by week 6 at 0.1 to 3.0 mg/kg.

Using immunoSEQ multiplex PCR, the repertoire was profiled, and TCRdb retains in-frame clones only, with some absent. Altogether roughly 40,000 clones are present, about nine tenths being singletons, with the ten largest covering 6%. The CDR3 contains 14 residues. Trimming cost V 4 bases and J 5 bases, with 15 bases left between them. Germline CDR1 reads SGHRS; CDR2 reads YFSETQ. Systemic immunosuppression or a history of autoimmune disease excluded patients. The source of this sequence is an adult with an advanced solid tumor such as melanoma, head and neck, liver or kidney cancer. This specimen consisted of CD4+ or CD8+ T cells sorted from blood, obtained in a trial of the OX40 agonist ivuxolimab. V gene TRBV5-1 combines with J gene TRBJ2-5; D call uncertain. CDR3 nucleotides: TGCGCCAGCAGCATTGGCGGCCTCTCGGAGACCCAGTACTTC. Protein: CASSIGGLSETQYF.